Detailed here is one T cell receptor (beta chain). Its target is not known. Looked up from germline, CDR1 is SQVTM and CDR2 is ANQGSEA. Trimming shortened V by 7 bases and J by 0 bases, and 13 bases separated the two germline ends. The CDR3 consists of 13 residues. The data stem from a study of beta chain features in type 1 diabetes. The study's findings and limits: VDJ junctions sequenced from type 1 diabetes patients showed fewer insertions and more deletions. A definitive answer on HLA type influencing TCRB rearrangement was not reached here.

Expressed TCRB transcripts were sequenced because the entire RNA isolate underwent reverse transcription. Assay used: immunoSEQ multiplex PCR; TCRdb lists only in-frame clones, some missing. The table has several thousand clones, approximately 80% seen once. Heparinised blood was drawn once per donor, averaging about 116 mL. This chain uses TRBV29-1 with TRBJ2-7; D is perhaps TRBD1 (6 bases). The sample was Tregs from blood. This receptor was obtained from a woman between 18 and 29 years old in good health. The DNA of the CDR3 is TGCAGCGGGACGACAGGTCCCTCCTACGAGCAGTACTTC. This codes for CSGTTGPSYEQYF.